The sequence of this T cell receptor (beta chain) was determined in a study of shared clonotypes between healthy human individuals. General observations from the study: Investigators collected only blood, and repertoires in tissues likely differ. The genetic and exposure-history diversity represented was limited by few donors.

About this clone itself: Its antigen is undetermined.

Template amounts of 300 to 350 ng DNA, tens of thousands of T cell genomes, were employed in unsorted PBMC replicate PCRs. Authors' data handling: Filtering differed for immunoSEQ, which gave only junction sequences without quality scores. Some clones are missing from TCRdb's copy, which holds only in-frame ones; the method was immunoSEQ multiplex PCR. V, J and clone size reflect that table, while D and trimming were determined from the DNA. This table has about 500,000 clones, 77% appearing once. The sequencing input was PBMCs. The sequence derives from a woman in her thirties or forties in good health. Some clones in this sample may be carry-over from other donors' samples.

CDR3 sequence reads: CASSEQDRGAQYF. CDR3 nucleotides: TGTGCCAGCAGTGAACAGGACAGGGGGGCCCAGTACTTC. The V and J genes are TRBV6-1 and TRBJ2-5, with 10 bases matching TRBD1. The CDR3 loop spans 13 amino acids. Germline CDR1 reads MNHNS; CDR2 reads SASEGT. Trimming removed 2 bases from V and 9 bases from J; junction bases left unmatched: 3.